One sample yielded the 15 T cell receptor beta chains listed below, sequenced in a study of blood T cell repertoires in COVID-19. The table came from immunoSEQ multiplex PCR; TCRdb's copy has only in-frame clones and leaves some out. The sample consists of about 220,000 clones, around 87% of them appearing once. Material for sequencing was PBMCs or T cells enriched from blood (not recorded which). The receptors were sampled from a woman under 30 in a cohort exposed to, infected with or recovered from COVID-19 (not recorded which).

This clone was counted only a few times. This chain links TRBV2 with TRBJ2-1; maybe TRBD2 (5 bases). The length of the CDR3 is 15 residues. Germline-derived CDR1 and CDR2 are SNHLY and FYNNEI. Trimming left V 5 bases short and J 6 bases short, with 17 bases between. The DNA for the CDR3 is TGTGCCAGCAGTTCTAGCCAGGTTCTCCCCAATGAGCAGTTCTTC. It translates to CASSSSQVLPNEQFF.

The chain has TRBV7-9 and TRBJ2-2; D perhaps matches TRBD2 (5 bases). CDR3 size: 15 residues. Trimming cost V 5 bases and J 5 bases, with 15 bases left between them. Germline V gene data show CDR1 as SEHNR and CDR2 as FQNEAQ (reference sequence). The CDR3 nucleotides read TGTGCCAGCAGCCAAAACTTCCTAGCTACCGGGGAGCTGTTTTTT. Encoded protein: CASSQNFLATGELFF.

V and J are TRBV19 and TRBJ2-1; TRBD2 aligns across 10 bases. The length of the CDR3 is 17 residues. V shed 3 bases and J 1 base; nucleotides not matched to a gene: 6. Germline V gene lookup returns CDR1 LNHDA and CDR2 SQIVND (reference sequence). This CDR3 is CASSIKGLARSYNEQFF. Written as DNA, the CDR3 is TGTGCCAGTAGTATTAAGGGACTAGCGCGTTCCTACAATGAGCAGTTCTTC.

On this clone: This sample includes further DNA sequences coding for the same CDR3. This chain links TRBV3-1 (or the pseudogene TRBV3-2) with TRBJ1-2; TRBD1 matches at 9 bases. The CDR3 has 13 residues. V was pared by 2 bases and J by 8 bases, with 3 bases of the junction left unmatched. Germline CDR1 reads LGHDT; CDR2 reads YNNKEL (reference sequence). DNA of the CDR3: TGTGCCAGCAGCCAAAGGGACAGGGCAGGCTACACCTTC. It is translated as CASSQRDRAGYTF.

This rearrangement joins TRBV7-3 to TRBJ1-1; D not certain. Per the germline V gene, CDR1 is SGHTA and CDR2 is FQGTGA. The V gene lost 5 bases and the J gene lost 4 bases, with 17 bases spanning the gap. There are 15 residues in the CDR3. As DNA, the CDR3 is TGTGCCAGCAGCCGTCAAGGGAGCGGGAGCACTGAAGCTTTCTTT. This gives the protein CASSRQGSGSTEAFF. The full variable domain, rest sourced from reference TRBV7-3 and TRBJ1-1, is GAGVSQTPSNKVTEKGKYVELRCDPISGHTALYWYRQSLGQGPEFLIYFQGTGAADDSGLPNDRFFAVRPEGSVSTLKIQRTERGDSAVYLCASSRQGSGSTEAFFGQGTRLTVV.

This clone has a handful of counts. The chain couples TRBV5-1 to TRBJ2-7; TRBD2 agrees at 11 bases. CDR3 length equals 14 residues. The germline V gene encodes CDR1 SGHRS and CDR2 YFSETQ. The V segment lost 7 bases and the J segment 5 bases; nucleotides outside the gene matches: 8. The CDR3 spells CASGTSGSAHEQYF. The CDR3 DNA reads as TGCGCCAGCGGTACTAGCGGGAGTGCCCACGAGCAGTACTTC.

This clone was detected only a few times. V gene TRBV19 combines with J gene TRBJ1-6; TRBD1 aligns across 10 bases. Germline assignment: CDR1 LNHDA and CDR2 SQIVND (reference sequence). CDR3 size: 12 residues. V dropped 4 bases and J dropped 15; count of bases not matched to a gene: 3. The CDR3 loop reads CASSRDRGILHF. The CDR3 DNA follows: TGTGCCAGTAGTAGGGACAGGGGCATCCTCCACTTT.

The V gene is TRBV11-1, the J gene TRBJ1-2; 11 bases align to TRBD1. Germline V gene data show CDR1 as SGHAT and CDR2 as FQDESV (reference sequence). The CDR3 totals 16 residues. The V gene end was trimmed by 2 bases and the J gene end by 0 bases; junction bases not matched to a gene: 2. The CDR3 coding sequence is TGTGCCAGCAGCTTAATGGGACAGGGGGCTAACTATGGCTACACCTTC. Translating it yields CASSLMGQGANYGYTF.

This chain links TRBV6-1 with TRBJ2-7, with TRBD1 matching over 7 bases. The CDR3 runs 12 residues. Trimming took 1 base from V and 9 from J; bases not matched to a gene: 3. Looked up from germline, CDR1 is MNHNS and CDR2 is SASEGT. The CDR3 sequence is CASSEVWTGQYF. The CDR3 region has the DNA TGTGCCAGCAGTGAAGTATGGACAGGGCAGTACTTC.

This clone was picked up a small number of times. The V gene is TRBV3-1 (or the pseudogene TRBV3-2), the J gene TRBJ2-5; 8 bases match TRBD1. Germline-derived CDR1 and CDR2 are LGHDT and YNNKEL (reference sequence). The CDR3 sequence is 16 residues long. V shed 0 bases and J 4 bases; nucleotides not matched to a gene: 7. The CDR3 DNA reads TGTGCCAGCAGCCAAGATTGGCAGGGGGCAGGAGAGACCCAGTACTTC. Translating gives CASSQDWQGAGETQYF.

The V call is TRBV2, the J call TRBJ1-1, with 12 positions matching TRBD1. V gave up 5 bases and J gave up 1 base; unmatched junction bases: 2. The CDR3 consists of 15 residues. The germline V gene has CDR1 SNHLY and CDR2 FYNNEI. The CDR3 nucleotides are TGTGCCAGCAGTCCGGGACAGGGGGCGAACACTGAAGCTTTCTTT. This sequence encodes CASSPGQGANTEAFF.

This clone was observed a single time. The rearrangement joins TRBV10-3 to TRBJ1-2; 9 nucleotides match TRBD1. J lost 7 bases, V lost 0 bases, and 3 bases had no gene match. In germline, CDR1 is ENHRY, CDR2 SYGVKD. CDR3 length: 14 residues. The CDR3 here is CAISESGDRVGYTF. In DNA form, the CDR3 reads TGTGCCATCAGTGAGTCGGGGGACAGGGTTGGCTACACCTTC.

The chain couples TRBV18 to TRBJ1-1; TRBD1 aligns across 8 bases. The V segment lost 4 bases and the J segment 0 bases; nucleotides outside the gene matches: 7. Germline CDR1 is KGHSH and CDR2 is LQKENI. The CDR3 is made up of 16 amino acids. Written as DNA, the CDR3 is TGTGCCAGCTCACAAGGACAGGGATTCATGAACACTGAAGCTTTCTTT. Encoded protein: CASSQGQGFMNTEAFF.

The rearrangement uses TRBV21-1 and TRBJ2-1; the table's TRBD2 call for D was not verified on the DNA. TRBV21-1 is designated a pseudogene. This CDR3 has 15 residues. CDR3 sequence: CASSKDPGALDEQFF. In DNA, the CDR3 is TGTGCCAGCAGCAAAGACCCGGGAGCGTTGGATGAGCAGTTCTTC.

This chain uses TRBV14 with TRBJ1-2, with D perhaps TRBD1 (6 bases). The CDR3 extends over 14 amino acids. V gave up 3 bases and J gave up 6 bases, with 14 bases separating them. Germline CDR1 SGHDN, CDR2 FVKESK. The CDR3 reads CASSQIQGRDGYTF. CDR3 DNA: TGTGCCAGCAGCCAGATACAGGGTAGGGATGGCTACACCTTC.